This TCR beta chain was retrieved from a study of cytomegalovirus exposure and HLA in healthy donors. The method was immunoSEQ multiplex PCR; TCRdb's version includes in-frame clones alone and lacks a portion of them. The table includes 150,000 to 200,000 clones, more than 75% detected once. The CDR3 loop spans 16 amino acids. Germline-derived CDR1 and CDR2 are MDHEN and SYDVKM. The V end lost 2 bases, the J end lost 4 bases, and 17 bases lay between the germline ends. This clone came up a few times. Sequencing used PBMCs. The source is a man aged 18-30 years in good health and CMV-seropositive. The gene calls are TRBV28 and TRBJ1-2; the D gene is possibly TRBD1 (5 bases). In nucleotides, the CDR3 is TGTGCCAGCAGTTTAACAAAAAGACAGAAATCCTATGGCTACACCTTC. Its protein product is CASSLTKRQKSYGYTF.